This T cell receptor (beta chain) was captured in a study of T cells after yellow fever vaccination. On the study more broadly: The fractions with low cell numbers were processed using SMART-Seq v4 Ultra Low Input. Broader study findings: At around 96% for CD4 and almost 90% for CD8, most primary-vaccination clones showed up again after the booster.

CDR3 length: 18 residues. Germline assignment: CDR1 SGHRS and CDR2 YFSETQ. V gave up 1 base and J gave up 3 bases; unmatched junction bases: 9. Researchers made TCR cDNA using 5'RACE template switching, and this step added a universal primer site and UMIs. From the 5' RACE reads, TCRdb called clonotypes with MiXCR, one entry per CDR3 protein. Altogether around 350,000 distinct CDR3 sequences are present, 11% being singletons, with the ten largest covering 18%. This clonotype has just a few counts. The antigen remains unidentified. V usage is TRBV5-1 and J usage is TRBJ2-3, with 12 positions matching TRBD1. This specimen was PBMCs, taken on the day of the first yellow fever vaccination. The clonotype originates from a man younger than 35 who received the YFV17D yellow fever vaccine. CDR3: CASSLPLPGQGATDTQYF. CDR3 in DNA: TGCGCCAGCAGCTTGCCTTTACCGGGACAGGGGGCGACAGATACGCAGTATTTT. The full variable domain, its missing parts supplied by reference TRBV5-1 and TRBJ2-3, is KAGVTQTPRYLIKTRGQQVTLSCSPISGHRSVSWYQQTPGQGLQFLFEYFSETQRNKGNFPGRFSGRQFSNSRSEMNVSTLELGDSALYLCASSLPLPGQGATDTQYFGPGTRLTVL.